These 21 T cell receptor beta chains share one sample of origin, sequenced in a study of response to subunit inactivated influenza vaccine. A single record per CDR3 protein comes from TCRdb applying MiXCR to the RT-PCR reads. The data show 750,000 to 850,000 distinct CDR3 sequences, approximately 18% seen once. This material consisted of PBMCs from blood, taken around 5 days after vaccination. The receptors shown here come from a man aged 50-60 years who received an inactivated influenza vaccine.

V gene TRBV5-1 combines with J gene TRBJ2-4, with TRBD1 matching 8 bases. Germline CDR1 SGHRS, CDR2 YFSETQ. Trimming at V came to 0 bases and at J to 0 bases, leaving 8 bases not matched to a gene. The CDR3 spans 18 residues. CDR3 nucleotide sequence: TGCGCCAGCAGCTTGGTGACAGGGGATATACTAGCCAAAAACATTCAGTACTTC. Protein product: CASSLVTGDILAKNIQYF.

The chain combines TRBV5-1 with TRBJ2-5, with D hard to call. The germline V gene encodes CDR1 SGHRS and CDR2 YFSETQ. This CDR3 contains 16 residues. V lost 9 bases, J lost 3 bases, and 24 bases lay in between. The chain's CDR3 is CANPGRLIAFKETQYF. The CDR3 DNA sequence: TGCGCCAATCCCGGTCGCCTCATCGCGTTCAAAGAGACCCAGTACTTC.

The table lists this clonotype with a few counts. V usage is TRBV29-1 and J usage is TRBJ2-7; the D is unclear. V lost 7 bases to trimming and J lost 4 bases, with 17 bases between them. The CDR3 runs 13 residues. The V gene's germline CDR1 is SQVTM and CDR2 ANQGSEA. CDR3 amino acids: CSATTRPNYEQYF. The CDR3 region has the DNA TGCAGCGCCACGACACGCCCGAATTACGAGCAGTACTTC.

This rearrangement joins TRBV5-1 to TRBJ1-6, with 8 bases lining up with TRBD1. Germline CDR1 reads SGHRS; CDR2 reads YFSETQ. The V segment lost 4 bases and the J segment 9 bases; nucleotides outside the gene matches: 6. The CDR3 is 14 amino acids. CDR3 sequence (DNA): TGCGCCAGCAGCCTGGGACAGGCGGGTTCACCCCTCCACTTT. Protein sequence: CASSLGQAGSPLHF.

This clonotype was seen more than once but under ten times. V gene TRBV3-1 combines with J gene TRBJ1-5; D is uncertain. V lost 1 base and J lost 1, with 8 bases in between. This CDR3 spans 15 amino acids. Per the germline V gene, CDR1 is LGHDT and CDR2 is YNNKEL (reference sequence). CDR3 protein: CASSQGPRSNQPQHF. The CDR3 region has the DNA TGTGCCAGCAGCCAAGGACCCAGGAGCAATCAGCCCCAGCATTTT.

The CDR3 DNA sequence: TGCAGTGCTAGAGAGGCAGGGGGTAGGACCGGGGAGCTGTTTTTT. Protein product: CSAREAGGRTGELFF. V gene TRBV20-1 combines with J gene TRBJ2-2; 7 nucleotides align to TRBD1. This CDR3 is built from 15 residues. Trimming took 0 bases from V and 5 from J; bases not matched to a gene: 6. CDR1 DFQATT and CDR2 SNEGSKA come from the germline V gene (reference sequence).

This clonotype has at least ten counts. The V call is TRBV4-1, the J call TRBJ2-5; D is unclear. The CDR3 spans 13 residues. Trimming removed 1 base from V and 4 bases from J, with 7 bases in between. From germline, CDR1 is MGHRA and CDR2 YSYEKL. The CDR3 sequence is CASSQVLGETQYF. In DNA form, the CDR3 reads TGCGCCAGCAGCCAAGTGCTGGGAGAGACCCAGTACTTC.

Ten or more counts support this clonotype. Here the CDR3 reads CSVTPGLAVDNEQFF. The CDR3, as DNA: TGCAGCGTTACTCCGGGACTAGCGGTAGACAATGAGCAGTTCTTC. The rearrangement joins TRBV29-1 to TRBJ2-1; 11 nucleotides match TRBD2. The CDR3 is made up of 15 amino acids. After removal of 5 bases from V and 5 bases from J, the junction contained 8 bases not matched to a gene. The germline CDR1 and CDR2 sequences are SQVTM and ANQGSEA.

This clonotype was observed at least ten times. The V and J genes are TRBV7-2 and TRBJ2-1; D is perhaps TRBD2 (6 bases). The CDR3 length is 16 residues. Between the trimmed V and J ends, which lost 0 bases and 2 bases, there was a span of 11 bases. Germline-derived CDR1 and CDR2 are SGHTA and FQGNSA. CDR3 sequence reads: CASSLAGGRTYNEQFF. CDR3 sequence (DNA): TGTGCCAGCAGCTTAGCGGGAGGCCGAACCTACAATGAGCAGTTCTTC.

This sequence joins TRBV7-2 and TRBJ2-2; perhaps D is TRBD1 or TRBD2 (5 bases each). Trimming pared 5 bases from V and 8 bases from J, leaving 18 bases between. The CDR3 length is 15 residues. Germline V gene sequence: CDR1 SGHTA, CDR2 FQGNSA. CDR3 coding DNA: TGTGCCAGCAGCCCCCTGGGGGACGGTGGGGGGGAGCTGTTTTTT. Translating gives CASSPLGDGGGELFF.

This clonotype showed up just a few times. The V gene is TRBV7-4, the J gene TRBJ1-3, with a possible D match to TRBD1 (6 bases). The CDR3 has 17 residues. Germline CDR1 reads SGHVT; CDR2 reads SQSDAQ. The V end was cut by 5 bases, the J end by 0 bases, with 17 bases between. Written as DNA, the CDR3 is TGTGCCAGCAGCCCCCCGGGACACCCTTTCTCTGGAAACACCATATATTTT. Translating gives CASSPPGHPFSGNTIYF. Based on the CDR3 plus reference TRBV7-4 and TRBJ1-3, the full variable domain is GAGVSQSPRYKVAKRGRDVALRCDSISGHVTLYWYRQTLGQGSEVLTYSQSDAQRDKSGRPSGRFSAERPERSVSTLKIQRTEQGDSAVYLCASSPPGHPFSGNTIYFGEGSWLTVV.

V gene TRBV4-2 combines with J gene TRBJ2-3; TRBD1 aligns across 7 bases. Germline trimming cut 3 bases from V and 4 bases from J; bases unmatched to any gene: 16. Germline-derived CDR1 and CDR2 are LGHNA and YNFKEQ. This CDR3 has 18 amino acids. CDR3 nucleotides: TGTGCCAGCAGCCACGCCCAGAGGCAGGGGGTCGTCGCAGATACGCAGTATTTT. Its protein is CASSHAQRQGVVADTQYF.

The gene calls are TRBV20-1 and TRBJ1-2; weak D call: TRBD1 (6 bases). Trimming took off 5 bases at V and 7 bases at J, with 14 bases between the two ends. The length of the CDR3 is 12 residues. The germline V gene encodes CDR1 DFQATT and CDR2 SNEGSKA (reference sequence). CDR3 protein: CSASQGIGGYTF. CDR3 sequence (DNA): TGCAGTGCTTCACAGGGAATCGGTGGCTACACCTTC.

The chain couples TRBV11-2 to TRBJ2-2, with D perhaps matching TRBD2 (6 bases). CDR3 length: 15 residues. Trimming shortened V by 5 bases and J by 5 bases, and 15 bases separated the two germline ends. Per germline, CDR1 SGHAT and CDR2 FQNNGV. CDR3 residues: CASSSREVYTGELFF. DNA for the CDR3: TGTGCCAGCAGCAGCAGGGAGGTATATACCGGGGAGCTGTTTTTT.

Many counts were recorded for this clonotype. The chain links TRBV7-2 to TRBJ2-3, with 8 bases aligning to TRBD2. The CDR3 is 14 amino acids. From germline, CDR1 is SGHTA and CDR2 FQGNSA. Unmatched junction bases numbered 4, after V lost 8 bases and J lost 0 bases. The CDR3 coding sequence is TGTGCCAGCGGCCTAGCGGGCAGCACAGATACGCAGTATTTT. Encoded protein: CASGLAGSTDTQYF.

A word on this clonotype: At one boundary the junction diverges from the germline segment, which might be a read error. V and J are TRBV20-1 and TRBJ2-3; 8 nucleotides match TRBD1. Per the germline V gene, CDR1 is DFQATT and CDR2 is SNEGSKA (reference sequence). The length of the CDR3 is 14 residues. The CDR3, as DNA: TGCACTGCTTCCAGGGGGCCTAGCACAGATACGCAGTATTTT. This gives the protein CTASRGPSTDTQYF.

This chain connects TRBV12-3 or TRBV12-4 to TRBJ2-7; possibly TRBD1 or TRBD2 for D (6 bases each). Trimming removed 6 bases at V and 6 bases at J, with 18 bases between. The CDR3 sequence is 14 residues long. In DNA, the CDR3 is TGTGCCAGCAGCCGAACACAGGGTAGCGGCGAGCAGTACTTC. It codes for CASSRTQGSGEQYF.

The gene calls are TRBV12-3 or TRBV12-4 and TRBJ2-5; 11 nucleotides match TRBD1. The CDR3 spans 17 residues. V was pared by 1 base and J by 5 bases, with 9 bases of the junction left unmatched. CDR3 coding DNA: TGTGCCAGCAGTTTAGTAGGACAGGGGGCGCGCTGGGAGACCCAGTACTTC. Residues: CASSLVGQGARWETQYF.

This chain links TRBV12-3 or TRBV12-4 with TRBJ2-7, with 7 bases fitting TRBD2. After removal of 3 bases from V and 3 bases from J, the junction contained 11 bases not matched to a gene. This CDR3 contains 16 residues. CDR3 sequence (DNA): TGTGCCAGCAGTTTCCGCCAAGCCGCGGGAGTCTACGAGCAGTACTTC. Translation gives CASSFRQAAGVYEQYF.

The chain employs TRBV6-1 and TRBJ2-6; D is possibly TRBD1 (6 bases). V lost 5 bases, J lost 0 bases, and 11 bases lay in between. This CDR3 is built from 16 residues. Germline lookup yields CDR1 MNHNS and CDR2 SASEGT. CDR3 DNA sequence: TGTGCCAGCAGTCAGACAGGCCGCTCTGGGGCCAACGTCCTGACTTTC. Protein product: CASSQTGRSGANVLTF.

This CDR3 is CASSQDYAWSGEQFF. The CDR3 bases are TGCGCCAGCAGCCAAGACTACGCTTGGTCGGGTGAGCAGTTCTTC. The chain links TRBV4-3 to TRBJ2-1; D call uncertain. V lost 0 bases, J lost 9 bases, and 15 bases lay in between. The V gene's germline CDR1 is LGHNA and CDR2 YSLEER. This CDR3 spans 15 amino acids.